The rows below give T cell receptor beta chains drawn from one sample of a study of shared clonotypes between healthy human individuals. Clones were sequenced by immunoSEQ multiplex PCR, and TCRdb holds only the in-frame ones, with some missing. The sample carries roughly 2.4 million clones, around 95% recorded once. The specimen sequenced was naive CD4+ T cells sorted from blood. These receptors came from a man aged 18 to 30 in good health. The conserved cysteine and the conserved F or W are not part of the CDR3 here.

V gene	CDR3 length	J gene	CDR3 protein
TRBV7-2	16	TRBJ2-2	ASSPRWLAGVGGGELF
TRBV7-6	11	TRBJ2-1	ASSSWTYNEQF
TRBV6-1	13	TRBJ1-6	ASTSGTGKNSPLH
TRBV7-2	14	TRBJ1-1	ASSLDPGTAYTEAF
TRBV5-4	13	TRBJ2-5	ASSFPGTASETQY
TRBV15	14	TRBJ1-6	ATSSTGVSYNSPLH
TRBV5-1	14	TRBJ2-3	ASSPIVGPPTDTQY
TRBV4-2	14	TRBJ2-3	ASSQVLAERTDTQY
TRBV5-1	14	TRBJ2-7	ASSLVVGQGAYEQY
TRBV5-1	11	TRBJ2-3	ASSKTGTDTQY
TRBV2	13	TRBJ2-7	ASSLGLAGGREQY
TRBV10-3	12	TRBJ2-3	AISESMSVDTQY
TRBV11-3	10	TRBJ2-3	ASSRDSGTQY
TRBV6-1	14	TRBJ1-3	ASSEILGVSGNTIY
TRBV7-2	16	TRBJ2-7	ASSLVGGLAGENYEQY
TRBV19	14	TRBJ1-5	ASSIEDGSISRPQH
TRBV9	13	TRBJ1-1	ASSVGNTRNTEAF
TRBV10-3	13	TRBJ1-1	AISESKQANTEAF
TRBV5-4	14	TRBJ2-7	ASSSSTRQLPGEQY
TRBV7-3	12	TRBJ2-2	ASSLLGSAGELF
TRBV27	13	TRBJ2-7	ASSLWTSGKSEQY
TRBV5-1	13	TRBJ2-6	ASSLPGPGANVLT
TRBV5-4	10	TRBJ1-2	ASRPDFYGYT
TRBV5-5	10	TRBJ2-1	ASSSGGIEQF
TRBV5-6	14	TRBJ1-3	ASSLDLSSSGNTIY
TRBV5-1	13	TRBJ2-2	ASSLSAGNTGELF
TRBV6-1	12	TRBJ2-1	ASREAGQGNEQF
TRBV2	12	TRBJ1-5	ASSVSGADQPQH
TRBV6-1	9	TRBJ1-1	ASSAGAEAF
TRBV6-1	16	TRBJ2-2	ASSEAPGTGGNTGELF
TRBV30	10	TRBJ2-7	AWSVFRTEQY
TRBV18	12	TRBJ1-1	ASSLLQGVAEAF
TRBV6-6	13	TRBJ2-3	ASTFLDGSTDTQY
TRBV4-1	15	TRBJ1-4	ASSQAGAGTINEKLF
TRBV11-3	13	TRBJ2-6	ASSLGGSGANVLT
TRBV5-1	13	TRBJ1-2	ASSGGQGPSYGYT
TRBV2	12	TRBJ2-1	ASSKGLANDEQF
TRBV5-1	16	TRBJ2-2	ASSAEIAGTTVGGELF
TRBV6-1	11	TRBJ1-4	ASRTATNEKLF
TRBV6-5	11	TRBJ2-7	ASKEGAPYEQY
TRBV14	15	TRBJ2-2	ASSQDGNRARGRELF
TRBV10-2	13	TRBJ2-7	ASSEVAQGNYEQY